This entry features one TCR beta chain sequence. TCR beta CDR3 regions were amplified from RNA. HTBI primers drove first-round RT-PCR of the TCR CDR3. TCRdb re-derived calls from the multiplex PCR reads in MiXCR, one entry per CDR3 protein. The table records over 550,000 distinct CDR3 sequences, around 15% of them present only once. The source of the sample is a study of T cells in Graves' hyperthyroidism and ophthalmopathy. CDR3 length equals 16 residues. Germline V gene lookup returns CDR1 LNHDA and CDR2 SQIVND (reference sequence). Trimming stripped 3 bases from V and 1 base from J, with 13 bases between.

The receptor's source is a woman under 30 with Graves' hyperthyroidism. V and J are TRBV19 and TRBJ1-5, with D possibly being TRBD1 (5 bases). The sequencing input was blood. CDR3 sequence: CASSIIGGESNQPQHF. In DNA form, the CDR3 reads TGTGCCAGTAGTATTATCGGGGGGGAGAGCAATCAGCCCCAGCATTTT.